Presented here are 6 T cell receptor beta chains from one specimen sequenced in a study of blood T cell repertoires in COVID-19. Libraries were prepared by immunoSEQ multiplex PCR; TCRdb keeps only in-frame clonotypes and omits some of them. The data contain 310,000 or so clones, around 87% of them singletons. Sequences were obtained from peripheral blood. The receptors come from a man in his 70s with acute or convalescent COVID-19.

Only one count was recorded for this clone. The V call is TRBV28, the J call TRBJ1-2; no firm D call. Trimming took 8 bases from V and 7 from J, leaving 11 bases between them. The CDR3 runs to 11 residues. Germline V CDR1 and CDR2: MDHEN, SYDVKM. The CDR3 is CASGGSGGYTF. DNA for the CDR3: TGTGCCAGCGGCGGCTCGGGTGGCTACACCTTC.

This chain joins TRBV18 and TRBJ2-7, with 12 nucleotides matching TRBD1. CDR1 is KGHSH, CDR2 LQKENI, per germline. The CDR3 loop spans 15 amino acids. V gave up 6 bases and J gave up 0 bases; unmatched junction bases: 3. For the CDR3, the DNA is TGTGCCAGCTCTTGGGGACAGGGGGCCTCCTACGAGCAGTACTTC. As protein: CASSWGQGASYEQYF.

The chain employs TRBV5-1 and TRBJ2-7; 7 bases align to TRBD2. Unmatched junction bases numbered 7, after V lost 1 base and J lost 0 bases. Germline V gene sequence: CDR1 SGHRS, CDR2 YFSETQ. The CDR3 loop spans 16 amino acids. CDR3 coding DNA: TGCGCCAGCAGCTTGAGTCCTGGACTAGGCTCCTACGAGCAGTACTTC. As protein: CASSLSPGLGSYEQYF.

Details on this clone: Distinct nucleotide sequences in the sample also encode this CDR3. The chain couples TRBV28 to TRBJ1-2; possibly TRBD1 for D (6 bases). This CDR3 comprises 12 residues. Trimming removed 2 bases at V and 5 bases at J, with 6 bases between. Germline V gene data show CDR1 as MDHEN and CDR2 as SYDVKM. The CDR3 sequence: CASSLRGYGYTF. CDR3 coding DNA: TGTGCCAGCAGTTTAAGGGGGTATGGCTACACCTTC.

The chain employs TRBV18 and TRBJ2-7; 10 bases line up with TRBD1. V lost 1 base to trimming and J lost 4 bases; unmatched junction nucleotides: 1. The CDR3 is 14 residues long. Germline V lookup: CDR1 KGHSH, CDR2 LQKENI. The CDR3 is CASSPRTGGYEQYF. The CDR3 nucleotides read TGTGCCAGCTCACCACGGACAGGGGGGTACGAGCAGTACTTC. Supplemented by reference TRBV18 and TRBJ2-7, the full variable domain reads NAGVMQNPRHLVRRRGQEARLRCSPMKGHSHVYWYRQLPEEGLKFMVYLQKENIIDESGMPKERFSAEFPKEGPSILRIQQVVRGDSAAYFCASSPRTGGYEQYFGPGTRLTVT.

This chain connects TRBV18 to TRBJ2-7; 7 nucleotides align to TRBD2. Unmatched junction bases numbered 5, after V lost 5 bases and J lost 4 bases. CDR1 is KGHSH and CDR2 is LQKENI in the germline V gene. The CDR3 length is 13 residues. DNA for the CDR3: TGTGCCAGCTCAGGTTTTAGCGGGTACGAGCAGTACTTC. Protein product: CASSGFSGYEQYF.